This is a list of T cell receptor beta chains from one sample in a study of blood T cell repertoires in COVID-19. Method: immunoSEQ multiplex PCR; TCRdb's copy keeps in-frame clones and lacks some. The profile covers 200,000 to 250,000 clones, with around 84% appearing a single time and 7.4% taken by the ten largest. The sample consisted of PBMCs or T cells enriched from blood (not recorded which). All receptors come from a woman aged 40 to 49 with acute COVID-19. Each CDR3 is given with its conserved first and last residue. A D gene is named only where the DNA matches it firmly. Not every row has a clone size; where given, it reads once, few, many or a size class.

d_call clone_size j_call v_call cdr3_aa cdr3_nt
NA NA TRBJ2-2 TRBV6-6 CASRPVGAAGELFF TGTGCCAGCAGGCCGGTAGGGGCAGCCGGGGAGCTGTTTTTT
TRBD1 once TRBJ1-5 TRBV28 CASSWDRGRVQPQHF TGTGCCAGCAGTTGGGACAGGGGGCGAGTCCAGCCCCAGCATTTT
TRBD1 NA TRBJ2-7 TRBV27 CASSLRGQGHYEQYF TGTGCCAGCAGTTTAAGGGGACAGGGCCACTACGAGCAGTACTTC
NA NA TRBJ1-5 TRBV28 CASSLGGSNQPQHF TGTGCCAGCAGTTTGGGGGGAAGCAATCAGCCCCAGCATTTT
NA few TRBJ1-1 TRBV5-1 CASSSSGGNTEAFF TGCGCCAGCAGCTCGAGCGGTGGGAACACTGAAGCTTTCTTT
NA NA TRBJ1-4 TRBV11-1 CASSRRQRTNEKLFF TGTGCCAGCAGCCGCCGACAGAGGACTAATGAAAAACTGTTTTTT
NA NA TRBJ2-2 TRBV27 CASSLWPAGELFF TGTGCCAGCAGTTTATGGCCCGCCGGGGAGCTGTTTTTT
TRBD1 NA TRBJ1-1 TRBV10-3 CAITKRQGENTEAFF TGTGCCATCACGAAGAGACAGGGGGAAAACACTGAAGCTTTCTTT
NA NA TRBJ2-5 TRBV12-3/TRBV12-4 CASSLLSGETQYF TGTGCCAGCAGTTTGTTATCCGGGGAGACCCAGTACTTC
NA NA TRBJ1-1 TRBV29-1 CSVVVTREGNTEAFF TGCAGCGTTGTTGTGACACGGGAGGGGAACACTGAAGCTTTCTTT
TRBD1 NA TRBJ1-1 TRBV10-1 CASSRDRSNTEAFF TGCGCCAGCAGCCGGGACAGATCGAACACTGAAGCTTTCTTT
TRBD1 NA TRBJ1-1 TRBV2 CASSERTGVGTEAFF TGTGCCAGCAGTGAACGGACAGGAGTGGGCACTGAAGCTTTCTTT
NA NA TRBJ1-3 TRBV28 CASSLRGKIHSGNTIYF TGTGCCAGCAGTTTAAGGGGTAAAATACACTCTGGAAACACCATATATTTT
TRBD2 NA TRBJ2-7 TRBV5-4 CASSSRVRGGLSSYEQYF TGTGCCAGCAGCTCACGCGTTCGGGGGGGCCTGAGCTCCTACGAGCAGTACTTC
TRBD1 once TRBJ2-3 TRBV2 CASRWDSGADTQYF TGTGCCAGCCGATGGGACAGTGGCGCAGATACGCAGTATTTT
TRBD2 few TRBJ2-5 TRBV7-9 CASSWEGIQETQYF TGTGCCAGCAGCTGGGAGGGCATCCAAGAGACCCAGTACTTC
TRBD2 few TRBJ2-3 TRBV24-1 CATSVGSGSTDTQYF TGTGCCACCAGTGTCGGTAGCGGGAGCACAGATACGCAGTATTTT
NA NA TRBJ1-3 TRBV27 CASSKGGQMGNTIYF TGTGCCAGCAGCAAAGGGGGACAAATGGGAAACACCATATATTTT
TRBD1 NA TRBJ1-3 TRBV30 CAWRIDRGDSGNTIYF TGTGCCTGGAGGATAGACAGGGGGGACTCTGGAAACACCATATATTTT
NA NA TRBJ1-2 TRBV5-6 CASKRVTNYGYTF TGTGCCAGCAAGCGGGTAACGAACTATGGCTACACCTTC
NA few TRBJ1-5 TRBV28 CASSLRGQPQHF TGTGCCAGCAGTTTAAGGGGTCAGCCCCAGCATTTT
TRBD2 few TRBJ2-7 TRBV2 CASSDPTSGILYEQYF TGTGCCAGCAGTGACCCGACTAGCGGGATTCTCTACGAGCAGTACTTC